The rows below give T cell receptor beta chains drawn from one sample of a study of cytomegalovirus exposure and HLA in healthy donors. This table comes from immunoSEQ multiplex PCR, and its TCRdb copy is limited to in-frame clones, with some not included. The sample carries tens of thousands of clones, 55% to 80% recorded once. Sequences were obtained from PBMCs. The source of these receptors is a woman aged 50 to 65 in good health and CMV-seropositive. Each CDR3 is given with its conserved first and last residue. A D gene is named only where the DNA matches it firmly. Clone size is given for some rows only: seen once, a few or many times, or a class if the clone is expanded.

abundance: few; v_gene: TRBV9; j_gene: TRBJ2-3; d_gene: -; CDR3aa: CASSRATDTQYF; CDR3nt: TGTGCCAGCAGTCGAGCCACAGATACGCAGTATTTT
abundance: few; v_gene: TRBV4-1; j_gene: TRBJ2-1; d_gene: TRBD2; CDR3aa: CANGRTNNEQFF; CDR3nt: TGCGCCAACGGGAGGACTAACAATGAGCAGTTCTTC
abundance: -; v_gene: TRBV6-1; j_gene: TRBJ2-3; d_gene: TRBD2; CDR3aa: CASSESPIAGARTDTQYF; CDR3nt: TGTGCCAGCAGTGAGTCCCCCATAGCGGGAGCGCGCACAGATACGCAGTATTTT
abundance: -; v_gene: TRBV19; j_gene: TRBJ1-3; d_gene: -; CDR3aa: CATGKAYSGNTIYF; CDR3nt: TGTGCCACCGGGAAGGCTTACTCTGGAAACACCATATATTTT
abundance: -; v_gene: TRBV2; j_gene: TRBJ2-5; d_gene: -; CDR3aa: CASRTGGPGTQYF; CDR3nt: TGTGCCAGCAGGACCGGGGGGCCAGGGACCCAGTACTTC
abundance: -; v_gene: TRBV6-5; j_gene: TRBJ2-1; d_gene: TRBD1; CDR3aa: CASRGDRALYNEQFF; CDR3nt: TGTGCCAGCAGAGGGGACAGGGCCCTATACAATGAGCAGTTCTTC
abundance: -; v_gene: TRBV18; j_gene: TRBJ2-5; d_gene: -; CDR3aa: CASSGTLNQETQYF; CDR3nt: TGTGCCAGCTCAGGGACTCTGAACCAAGAGACCCAGTACTTC
abundance: -; v_gene: TRBV2; j_gene: TRBJ2-1; d_gene: TRBD2; CDR3aa: CASSIAGSSYNEQFF; CDR3nt: TGTGCCAGCAGTATAGCGGGAAGCTCCTACAATGAGCAGTTCTTC
abundance: medium-sized; v_gene: TRBV2; j_gene: TRBJ2-3; d_gene: TRBD2; CDR3aa: CASSGGGGGRTDTQYF; CDR3nt: TGTGCCAGCAGTGGCGGGGGGGGAGGGCGTACAGATACGCAGTATTTT
abundance: few; v_gene: TRBV19; j_gene: TRBJ1-2; d_gene: TRBD1; CDR3aa: CASSIAAGGNYGYTF; CDR3nt: TGTGCCAGTAGTATAGCGGCAGGGGGCAACTATGGCTACACCTTC
abundance: once; v_gene: TRBV2; j_gene: TRBJ2-7; d_gene: -; CDR3aa: CASSEPLYSYEQYF; CDR3nt: TGTGCCAGCAGTGAACCCCTTTACTCCTACGAGCAGTACTTC
abundance: -; v_gene: TRBV6-6; j_gene: TRBJ2-7; d_gene: TRBD1; CDR3aa: CASSGTGPRGYEQYF; CDR3nt: TGTGCCAGCTCCGGGACAGGGCCCCGAGGCTACGAGCAGTACTTC
abundance: once; v_gene: TRBV30; j_gene: TRBJ1-5; d_gene: -; CDR3aa: CAWSVGGKPKPQHF; CDR3nt: TGTGCCTGGAGTGTTGGGGGGAAACCTAAGCCCCAGCATTTT
abundance: few; v_gene: TRBV4-1; j_gene: TRBJ2-1; d_gene: TRBD2; CDR3aa: CASSQWIAGGNEQFF; CDR3nt: TGCGCCAGCAGCCAATGGATAGCGGGGGGTAATGAGCAGTTCTTC
abundance: few; v_gene: TRBV21-1; j_gene: TRBJ2-2; d_gene: -; CDR3aa: CASSFKRFNTGELFF; CDR3nt: TGTGCCAGCAGCTTCAAGCGGTTCAACACCGGGGAGCTGTTTTTT